This T cell receptor (beta chain) was documented in a study of blood T cell repertoires in COVID-19. The table came from immunoSEQ multiplex PCR; TCRdb's copy has only in-frame clones and leaves some out. The table has 250,000 to 350,000 clones, roughly 89% seen once. The CDR3 runs 15 residues. From germline, CDR1 is SGHDN and CDR2 FVKESK. V trimming: 0 bases; J trimming: 6 bases; junction bases outside the gene matches: 5. This clone was observed once. The rearrangement uses TRBV14 and TRBJ2-1; 7 bases align to TRBD1. The source is a woman in her forties who had recovered from COVID-19. The sequenced sample consisted of peripheral blood. The CDR3 region is CASSQETGFANEQFF. CDR3 DNA sequence: TGTGCCAGCAGCCAAGAGACAGGGTTTGCCAATGAGCAGTTCTTC.